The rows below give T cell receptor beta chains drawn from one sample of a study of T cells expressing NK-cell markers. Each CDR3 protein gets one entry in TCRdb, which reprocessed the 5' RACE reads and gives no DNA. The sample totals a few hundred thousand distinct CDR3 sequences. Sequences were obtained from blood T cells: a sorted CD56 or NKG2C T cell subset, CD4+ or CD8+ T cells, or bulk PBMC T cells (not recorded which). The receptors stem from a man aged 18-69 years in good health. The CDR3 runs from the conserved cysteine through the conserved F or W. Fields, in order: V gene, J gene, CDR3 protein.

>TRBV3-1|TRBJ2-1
CASSTGLARNEQFF
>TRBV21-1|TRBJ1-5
CASSKGGEGQPQHF
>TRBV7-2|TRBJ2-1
CASSPRSLDPYNEQFF
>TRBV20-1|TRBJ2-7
CSASRASGGGEQYF
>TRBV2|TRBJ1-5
CASSQTGTQPQHF
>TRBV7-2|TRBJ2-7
CASSLARGGAREQYF
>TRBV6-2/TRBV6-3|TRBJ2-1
CARARKGANEQFF
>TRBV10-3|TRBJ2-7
CAAQGGGYEQYF
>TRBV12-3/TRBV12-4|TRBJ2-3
CASSSRGARTDTQYF
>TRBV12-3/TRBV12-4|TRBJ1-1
CASSFTGADYEAFF
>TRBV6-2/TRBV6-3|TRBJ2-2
CASSLPDRESYRTGELFF
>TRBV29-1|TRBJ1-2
CSVETAPGGSGYTF
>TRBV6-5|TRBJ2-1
CASSSQRGNSYNEQFF
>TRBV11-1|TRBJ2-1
CASRKGQSSYNEQFF
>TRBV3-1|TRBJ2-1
CASSRGGQVDFIEQFF
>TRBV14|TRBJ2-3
CASSPNPWGNTDTQYF
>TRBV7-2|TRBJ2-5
CASSSSPKMAQYF